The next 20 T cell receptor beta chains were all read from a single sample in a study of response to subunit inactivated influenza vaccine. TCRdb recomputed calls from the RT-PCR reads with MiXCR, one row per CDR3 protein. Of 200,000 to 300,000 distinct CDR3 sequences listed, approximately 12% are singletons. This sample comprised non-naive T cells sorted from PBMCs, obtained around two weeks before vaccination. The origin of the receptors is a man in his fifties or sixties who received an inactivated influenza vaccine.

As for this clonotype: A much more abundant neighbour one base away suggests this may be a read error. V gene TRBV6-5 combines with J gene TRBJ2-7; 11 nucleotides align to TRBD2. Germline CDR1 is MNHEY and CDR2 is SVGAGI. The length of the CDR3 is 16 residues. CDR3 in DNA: TGTGTCAGCAGTTACGCACCTAGCGGGAGGACTTTCGAGCAGTACTTC. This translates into CVSSYAPSGRTFEQYF.

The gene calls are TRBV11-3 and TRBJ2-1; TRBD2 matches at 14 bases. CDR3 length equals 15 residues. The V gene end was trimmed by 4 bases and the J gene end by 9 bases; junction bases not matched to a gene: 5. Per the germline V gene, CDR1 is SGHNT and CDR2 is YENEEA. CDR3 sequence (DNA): TGTGCCAGCAGCTCCTGGACTAGCGGGAGGCCTGAGCAGTTCTTC. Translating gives CASSSWTSGRPEQFF.

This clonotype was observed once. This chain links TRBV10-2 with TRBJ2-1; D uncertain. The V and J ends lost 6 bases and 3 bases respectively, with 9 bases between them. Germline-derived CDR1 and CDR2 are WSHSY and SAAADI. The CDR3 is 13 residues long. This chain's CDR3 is CASRPNDYNEQFF. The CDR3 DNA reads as TGCGCCAGCAGACCAAACGACTACAATGAGCAGTTCTTC.

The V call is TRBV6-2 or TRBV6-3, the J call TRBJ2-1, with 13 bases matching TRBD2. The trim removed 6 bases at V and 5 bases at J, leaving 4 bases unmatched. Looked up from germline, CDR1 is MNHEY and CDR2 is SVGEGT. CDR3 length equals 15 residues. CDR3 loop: CASSVLAGGNNEQFF. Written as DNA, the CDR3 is TGTGCCAGCAGCGTACTAGCGGGAGGGAACAATGAGCAGTTCTTC.

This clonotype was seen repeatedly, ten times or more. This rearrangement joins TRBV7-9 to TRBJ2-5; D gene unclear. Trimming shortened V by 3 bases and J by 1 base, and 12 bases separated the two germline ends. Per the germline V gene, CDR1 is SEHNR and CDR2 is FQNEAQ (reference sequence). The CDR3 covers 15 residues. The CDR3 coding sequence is TGTGCCAGCAGCTTCCAGGCCTCAGGCCAAGAGACCCAGTACTTC. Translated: CASSFQASGQETQYF.

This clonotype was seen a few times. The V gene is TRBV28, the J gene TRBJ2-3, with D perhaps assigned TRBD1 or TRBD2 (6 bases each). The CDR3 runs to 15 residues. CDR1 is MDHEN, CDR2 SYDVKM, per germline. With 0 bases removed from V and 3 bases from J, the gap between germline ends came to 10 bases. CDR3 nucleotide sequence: TGTGCCAGCAGTTTATGGGGGGGCGGAACAGATACGCAGTATTTT. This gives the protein CASSLWGGGTDTQYF.

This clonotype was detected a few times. Here the CDR3 DNA reads TGTGCCAGCAGCAGTCTAGACAACCAAGAGACCCAGTACTTC. It translates to CASSSLDNQETQYF. The chain uses TRBV27 and TRBJ2-5; D unclear. V shed 6 bases and J shed 0 bases, with 11 bases lying between them. The CDR3 sequence is 14 residues long. Germline lookup yields CDR1 MNHEY and CDR2 SMNVEV (reference sequence).

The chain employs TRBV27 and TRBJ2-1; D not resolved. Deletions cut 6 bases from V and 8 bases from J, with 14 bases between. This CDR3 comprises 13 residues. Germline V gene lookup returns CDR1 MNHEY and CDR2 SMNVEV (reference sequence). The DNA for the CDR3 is TGTGCCAGCAGCCGCCTCGACCGAGATGAGCAGTTCTTC. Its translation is CASSRLDRDEQFF.

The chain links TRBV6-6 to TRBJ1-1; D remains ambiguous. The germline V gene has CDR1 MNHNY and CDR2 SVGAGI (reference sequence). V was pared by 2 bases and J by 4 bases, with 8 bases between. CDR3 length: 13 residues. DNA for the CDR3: TGTGCCAGCAGTTACCCTCGTGTCACTGAAGCTTTCTTT. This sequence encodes CASSYPRVTEAFF.

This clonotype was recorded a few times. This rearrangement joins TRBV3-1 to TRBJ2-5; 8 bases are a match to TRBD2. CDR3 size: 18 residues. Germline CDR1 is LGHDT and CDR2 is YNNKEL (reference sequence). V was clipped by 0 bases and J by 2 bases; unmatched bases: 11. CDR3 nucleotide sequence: TGTGCCAGCAGCCAAGAGCCCTCAGCGGGGGAGATTCAAGAGACCCAGTACTTC. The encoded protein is CASSQEPSAGEIQETQYF.

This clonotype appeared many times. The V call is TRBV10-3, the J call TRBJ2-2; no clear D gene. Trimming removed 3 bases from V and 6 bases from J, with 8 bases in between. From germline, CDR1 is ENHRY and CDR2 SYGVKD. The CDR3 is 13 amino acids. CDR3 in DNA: TGTGCCATCAGTGAACGTGGTCCCGGGGAGCTGTTTTTT. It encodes CAISERGPGELFF.

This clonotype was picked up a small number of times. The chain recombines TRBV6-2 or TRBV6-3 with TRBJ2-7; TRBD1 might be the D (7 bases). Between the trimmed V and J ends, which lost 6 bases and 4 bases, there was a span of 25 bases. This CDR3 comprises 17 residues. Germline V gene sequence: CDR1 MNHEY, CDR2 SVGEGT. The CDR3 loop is CASSRLGRVEGAYEQYF. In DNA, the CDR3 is TGTGCCAGCAGCAGGTTGGGCCGAGTGGAGGGGGCTTACGAGCAGTACTTC.

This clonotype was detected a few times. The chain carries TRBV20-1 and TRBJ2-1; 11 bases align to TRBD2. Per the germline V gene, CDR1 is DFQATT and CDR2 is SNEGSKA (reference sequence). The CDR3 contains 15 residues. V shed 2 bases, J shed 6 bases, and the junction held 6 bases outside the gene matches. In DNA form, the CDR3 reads TGCAGTGCTAGAAATAGCGGGGGGGCCCGCAATGAGCAGTTCTTC. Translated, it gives CSARNSGGARNEQFF.

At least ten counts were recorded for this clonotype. CDR3 amino acids: CASSLVYSGSYEQYF. The DNA of the CDR3 is TGTGCCAGCAGCTTAGTCTATAGCGGGTCCTACGAGCAGTACTTC. The chain combines TRBV7-8 with TRBJ2-7, with 7 nucleotides matching TRBD2. CDR3 length: 15 amino acids. Germline CDR1 is SGHVS and CDR2 is FQNEAQ. The V gene end was trimmed by 1 base and the J gene end by 1 base; junction bases not matched to a gene: 4.

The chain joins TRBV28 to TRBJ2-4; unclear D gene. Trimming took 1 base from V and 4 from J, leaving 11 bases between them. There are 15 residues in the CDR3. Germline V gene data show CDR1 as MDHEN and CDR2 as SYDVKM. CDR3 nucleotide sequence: TGTGCCAGCAGTTTATCCGGTCAACGGAAAAACATTCAGTACTTC. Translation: CASSLSGQRKNIQYF.

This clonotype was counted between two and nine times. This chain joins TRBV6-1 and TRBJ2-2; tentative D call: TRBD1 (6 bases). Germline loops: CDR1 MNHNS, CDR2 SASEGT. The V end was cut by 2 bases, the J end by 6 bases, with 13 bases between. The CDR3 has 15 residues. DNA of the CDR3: TGTGCCAGCAGTGAACCCGGCAGGGGCCCCGGGGAGCTGTTTTTT. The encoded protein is CASSEPGRGPGELFF.

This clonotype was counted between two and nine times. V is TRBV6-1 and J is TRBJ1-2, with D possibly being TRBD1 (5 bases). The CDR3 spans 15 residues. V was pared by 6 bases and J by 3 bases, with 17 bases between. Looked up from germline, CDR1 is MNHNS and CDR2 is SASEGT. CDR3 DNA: TGTGCCAGCAGCGCTAGCGGACAAGGAGACTATGGCTACACCTTC. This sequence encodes CASSASGQGDYGYTF.

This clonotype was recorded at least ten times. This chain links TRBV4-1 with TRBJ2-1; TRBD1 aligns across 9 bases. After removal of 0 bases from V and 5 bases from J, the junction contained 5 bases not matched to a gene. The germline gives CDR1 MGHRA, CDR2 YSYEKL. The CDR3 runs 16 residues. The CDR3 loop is CASSQDRDRENNEQFF. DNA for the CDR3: TGCGCCAGCAGCCAAGATCGGGACAGGGAAAACAATGAGCAGTTCTTC.

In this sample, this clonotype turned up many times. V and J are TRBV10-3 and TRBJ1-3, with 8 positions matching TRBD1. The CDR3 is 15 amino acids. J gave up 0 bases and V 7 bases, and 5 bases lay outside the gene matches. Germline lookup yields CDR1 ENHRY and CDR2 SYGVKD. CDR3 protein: CAIMAGGLSGNTIYF. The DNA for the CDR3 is TGTGCCATCATGGCAGGGGGCCTCTCTGGAAACACCATATATTTT.

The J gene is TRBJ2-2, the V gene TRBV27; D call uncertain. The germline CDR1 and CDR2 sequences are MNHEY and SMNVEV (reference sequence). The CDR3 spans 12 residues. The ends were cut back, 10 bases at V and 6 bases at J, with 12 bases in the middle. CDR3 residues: CATRRVAGELFF. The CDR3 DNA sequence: TGTGCCACGCGGAGAGTAGCCGGGGAGCTGTTTTTT.